This T cell receptor (beta chain) was observed in a study of response to subunit inactivated influenza vaccine. This CDR3 has 14 amino acids. Trimming cost V 4 bases and J 3 bases; bases outside gene matches: 4. Germline V gives CDR1 DFQATT, CDR2 SNEGSKA (reference sequence). Each CDR3 protein is one row after TCRdb ran MiXCR on the RT-PCR reads. The table lists hundreds of thousands of distinct CDR3 sequences, approximately 24% of them singletons. This clonotype has a handful of counts. Sample: CD4+ T cells sorted from PBMCs, taken 4 to 6 days after vaccination. The chain carries TRBV20-1 and TRBJ2-7; 12 nucleotides match TRBD2. The TCR was taken from a man in his fifties who received an inactivated influenza vaccine. The CDR3, as DNA: TGCAGTGCTACCGGGACTAGCGGGCTCTACGAGCAGTACTTC. Translated, it gives CSATGTSGLYEQYF.